The rows below give T cell receptor beta chains drawn from one sample of a study of regulatory T cells in long-lasting Graves disease. One entry per CDR3 protein results from TCRdb running MiXCR on the multiplex PCR reads. This sample yields roughly 700,000 distinct CDR3 sequences, of which 30% are seen a single time; 40% to 50% belongs to the top ten. Sequenced material: peripheral blood mononuclear cells (PBMCs), taken when the disease was refractory, from a patient treated with antithyroid drugs. All receptors derive from a female donor with Graves disease. Each CDR3 is given with its conserved first and last residue. A D gene is named only where the DNA matches it firmly. Some rows mark clone size as missing; the rest say once, few, many or name a class of expanded clone.

size	V	D	J	DNA	CDR3
few	TRBV18	-	TRBJ1-4	TGTGCCAGCTCACCCGGGTTTGGGGCAAATGAAAAACTGTTTTTT	CASSPGFGANEKLFF
-	TRBV18	TRBD1	TRBJ1-4	TGTGCCAGCTCTTCCAACAGGGGGCCTGGGGAAAAACTGTTTTTT	CASSSNRGPGEKLFF
-	TRBV7-2	-	TRBJ1-1	TGTGCCAGCAGCCCCCTTTCGGGGGGGACGGTCAACACTGAAGCTTTCTTT	CASSPLSGGTVNTEAFF
-	TRBV3-1	-	TRBJ2-5	TGTGCCAGCAGCCCCAACCTGGGCGTGCAAGAGACCCAGTACTTC	CASSPNLGVQETQYF
few	TRBV5-1	TRBD1	TRBJ2-4	TGCGCCAGCAGCTCTTCGCGGGACAGGGGGGTAAACATTCAGTACTTC	CASSSSRDRGVNIQYF
many	TRBV11-2	TRBD2	TRBJ2-5	TGTGCCAGCAGCATCGGGACTAGCAGTGAGACCCAGTACTTC	CASSIGTSSETQYF
few	TRBV20-1	-	TRBJ2-7	TGCAGTGCTAGAGACGGGGGAGGTAGCAGGGGCTACGAGCAGTACTTC	CSARDGGGSRGYEQYF
-	TRBV5-1	TRBD1	TRBJ1-6	TGCGCCAGCAGCTTGGAACAGGGGAATTCACCCCTCCACTTT	CASSLEQGNSPLHF
many	TRBV2	TRBD1	TRBJ1-1	TGTGCCAGCGTGGGACAGGGGAACACTGAAGCTTTCTTT	CASVGQGNTEAFF
many	TRBV28	TRBD1	TRBJ1-1	TGTGCCAGCAGTCCGATACAGGGGTGGGGCACTGAAGCTTTCTTT	CASSPIQGWGTEAFF
once	TRBV5-1	TRBD2	TRBJ2-3	TGCGCCAGCAGCTACGGGACTAGCCGGGATACGCAGTATTTT	CASSYGTSRDTQYF
-	TRBV20-1	TRBD2	TRBJ2-5	TGCAGTGCTACCCCTAGCGGGAGTGAGGAGACCCAGTACTTC	CSATPSGSEETQYF
many	TRBV11-2	-	TRBJ1-2	TGTGCCAGCAGCTTAGACAGAGGCTCGGGGTATGGCTACACCTTC	CASSLDRGSGYGYTF
many	TRBV12-3/TRBV12-4	-	TRBJ1-5	TGTGCCAGCAGGTACGAGAGCCAGCCCCAGCATTTT	CASRYESQPQHF
few	TRBV13	-	TRBJ2-7	TGTGCCAGCAGTTTGGGGTCCCTCTCCTACGAGCAGTACTTC	CASSLGSLSYEQYF
few	TRBV12-3/TRBV12-4	TRBD1	TRBJ1-3	TGTGCCAGCGAGGGGACAGGGGGCCTTGATGTGGGAAACACCATATATTTT	CASEGTGGLDVGNTIYF
many	TRBV28	-	TRBJ1-1	TGTGCCAGCAGTTTATTGAGACTGTCGCGTCTGTTGAACACTGAAGCTTTCTTT	CASSLLRLSRLLNTEAFF
-	TRBV20-1	TRBD1	TRBJ1-4	TGCAGTGCTAGCGAACCCGGGACAGGCGTCGAAAAACTGTTTTTT	CSASEPGTGVEKLFF
few	TRBV20-1	-	TRBJ2-5	TGCAGTGCTAGCGCACTGGCAGTGCCCCAAGGGACCCAGTACTTC	CSASALAVPQGTQYF
few	TRBV15	TRBD2	TRBJ2-7	TGTGCCACCAGCAGAGATCCGGGACTAGCGGGAGGGCCGAGCGAGCAGTACTTC	CATSRDPGLAGGPSEQYF
many	TRBV6-2/TRBV6-3	-	TRBJ2-5	TGTGCCAGCAGTTACCCCACGGACAGCGAAGAGACCCAGTACTTC	CASSYPTDSEETQYF
few	TRBV30	-	TRBJ1-1	TGTGCCTCTGGGGAACAGGCCGGGGCGTGGAACACTGAAGCTTTCTTT	CASGEQAGAWNTEAFF
many	TRBV2	TRBD1	TRBJ1-1	TGTGCCAGCAGTGCGGAGGGACAGCTGAACACTGAAGCTTTCTTT	CASSAEGQLNTEAFF
-	TRBV19	-	TRBJ1-2	TGTGCCACCACTTGGGACGGAGGAGAAACTAACTATGGCTACACCTTC	CATTWDGGETNYGYTF
few	TRBV29-1	-	TRBJ2-7	TGCAGCGTTGAAAAGACCTCCGGCAGGGATAGCTCCTACGAGCAGTACTTC	CSVEKTSGRDSSYEQYF
few	TRBV6-2/TRBV6-3	TRBD1	TRBJ1-5	TGTGCCAGCAGTTCGGACAGGGGTGCGTATCAGCCCCAGCATTTT	CASSSDRGAYQPQHF
many	TRBV2	TRBD1	TRBJ2-7	TGTGCCAGTGTCAAAAGCAGGGGGTATTCCTACGAGCAGTACTTC	CASVKSRGYSYEQYF
-	TRBV5-6	-	TRBJ2-7	TGTGCCAGCAGCCCCCTCCAGGAGCGCGAGCAGTACTTC	CASSPLQEREQYF
-	TRBV7-9	-	TRBJ1-1	TGTGCCAGCAGCTTTGGGGATGACGCTTTCTTT	CASSFGDDAFF
many	TRBV20-1	-	TRBJ2-5	TGCAGTGCTCCTGGGCGGCTCGAAGAGACCCAGTACTTC	CSAPGRLEETQYF
many	TRBV28	TRBD2	TRBJ2-5	TGTGCCAGCAGTTCCATTAAGGCGGGAGGGAAAGAGACCCAGTACTTC	CASSSIKAGGKETQYF
-	TRBV6-2/TRBV6-3	-	TRBJ2-5	TGTGCCAGCAGTTACTCGTCAGGGGTGGAGGCCCAGTACTTC	CASSYSSGVEAQYF
-	TRBV19	TRBD1	TRBJ2-6	TGTGCCAGTAGTGCCAGGGGGCAGCGTGGGGCCAACGTCCTGACTTTC	CASSARGQRGANVLTF
-	TRBV18	TRBD1	TRBJ1-1	TGTGCCAGCTCACTAAACAGGGGGCTCACTGAAGCTTTCTTT	CASSLNRGLTEAFF
few	TRBV20-1	TRBD2	TRBJ2-5	TGCAGTGCTAGTCGGGAACTAGCGAGGGAGACCCAGTACTTC	CSASRELARETQYF
few	TRBV19	TRBD1	TRBJ2-2	TGTGCCAGTAGTATCCCTGCCGGGACAGGAACCGGGGAGCTGTTTTTT	CASSIPAGTGTGELFF
-	TRBV15	-	TRBJ1-5	TGTGCCACCAGCAGAGTTGGGATCCAGCCCCAGCATTTT	CATSRVGIQPQHF
few	TRBV6-5	TRBD1	TRBJ1-4	TGTGCCAGCAGTTACTCGGGGGACAGAGTGCTGTTTTTT	CASSYSGDRVLFF
many	TRBV12-3/TRBV12-4	TRBD1	TRBJ2-7	TGTGCCAGCAGTTTACCACCGGGACAGGTCTCCTACGAGCAGTACTTC	CASSLPPGQVSYEQYF
-	TRBV6-1	-	TRBJ1-6	TGTGCCAGCAGTGAACAGGGGTCTTCACCCCTCCACTTT	CASSEQGSSPLHF
few	TRBV27	TRBD2	TRBJ2-7	TGTGCCAGCAGTTTGGGTCTAGCGGGGCGCGAGCAGTACTTC	CASSLGLAGREQYF
-	TRBV30	-	TRBJ1-1	TGTGCCTGGAGTAGAGGCGCATGGGGCTTCATGAACACTGAAGCTTTCTTT	CAWSRGAWGFMNTEAFF
-	TRBV5-1	-	TRBJ2-7	TGCGCCAGCAGAAACGGGGGGCCTGAGCAGTACTTC	CASRNGGPEQYF
-	TRBV3-1	-	TRBJ2-3	TGTGCCAGCAGCCAGGTGTTCAGCACAGATACGCAGTATTTT	CASSQVFSTDTQYF
once	TRBV19	TRBD1	TRBJ1-5	TGTGCCAGTAGTCCTCGGACAGGGGTGGGCAATCAGCCCCAGCATTTT	CASSPRTGVGNQPQHF
many	TRBV11-2	TRBD1	TRBJ2-5	TGTGCCAGCAGCTTGACAGGGGCCCAAGAGACCCAGTACTTC	CASSLTGAQETQYF
-	TRBV19	-	TRBJ2-7	TGTGCCAGTAGTTGGGGTAGCGGAGACTACGAGCAGTACTTC	CASSWGSGDYEQYF
few	TRBV11-2	TRBD2	TRBJ2-2	TGTGCCAGCAGCCAACTAGCGGGATTAGACGCCGGGGAGCTGTTTTTT	CASSQLAGLDAGELFF
many	TRBV28	TRBD1	TRBJ1-2	TGTGCCAGCAGCCGGGACAGGCTCTATGGCTACACCTTC	CASSRDRLYGYTF